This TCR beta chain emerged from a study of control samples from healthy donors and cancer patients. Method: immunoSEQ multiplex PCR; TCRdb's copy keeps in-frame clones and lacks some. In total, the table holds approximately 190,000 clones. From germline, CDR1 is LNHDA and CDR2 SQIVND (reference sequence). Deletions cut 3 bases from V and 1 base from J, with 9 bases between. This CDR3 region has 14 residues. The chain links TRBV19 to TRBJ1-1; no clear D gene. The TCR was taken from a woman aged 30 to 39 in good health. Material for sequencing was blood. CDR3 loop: CASSIQAGNTEAFF. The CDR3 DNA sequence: TGTGCCAGTAGTATTCAGGCGGGGAACACTGAAGCTTTCTTT.